One and the same sample provided the 27 T cell receptor beta chains below, sequenced in a study of shared clonotypes between healthy human individuals. The assay was immunoSEQ multiplex PCR, and TCRdb's table has in-frame clones only and misses some. The data show around 500,000 clones, around 80% seen once. The sample taken for sequencing was PBMCs. The receptors stem from a woman between 40 and 50 years old in good health. Some clones in this sample may be carry-over from other donors' samples.

The chain carries TRBV30 and TRBJ1-1, with TRBD1 identical over 8 bases. Germline-derived CDR1 and CDR2 are GTSNPN and SVGIG (reference sequence). J was trimmed by 3 bases and V by 3 bases; bases with no gene match: 3. The CDR3 sequence is 13 residues long. Here the CDR3 DNA reads TGTGCCTGGAGCCTACAGGGGGACACTGAAGCTTTCTTT. It is translated as CAWSLQGDTEAFF.

The table lists this clone with a few counts. This rearrangement joins TRBV5-1 to TRBJ2-3, with 10 bases lining up with TRBD2. The germline gives CDR1 SGHRS, CDR2 YFSETQ. The ends lost 4 bases at V and 7 bases at J; junction bases unmatched: 12. The CDR3 spans 16 residues. CDR3 DNA sequence: TGCGCCAGCAGCCTGGACCGGGCTAGCGGGAGTTATACGCAGTATTTT. Protein: CASSLDRASGSYTQYF.

Worth noting for this clone: This likely stems from a read error, as it lies one base from a far larger clone. The V call is TRBV6-5, the J call TRBJ2-7; 7 nucleotides align to TRBD2. CDR1 is MNHEY, CDR2 SVGAGI, per germline. The CDR3 is 14 amino acids. Trimming at V came to 6 bases and at J to 7 bases, leaving 12 bases not matched to a gene. In DNA form, the CDR3 reads TGTGCCAGCAGCCGGAGCGGCGGGAGTTGGGAGCAGTACTTC. Translation: CASSRSGGSWEQYF.

This clone appeared once. The J gene is TRBJ1-1, the V gene TRBV11-3, with 9 positions matching TRBD1. Germline V gene sequence: CDR1 SGHNT, CDR2 YENEEA. The length of the CDR3 is 15 residues. The trim removed 6 bases at V and 1 base at J, leaving 6 bases unmatched. CDR3 in amino acids: CASRTGTGRNTEAFF. The DNA of the CDR3 is TGTGCCAGCAGGACCGGGACAGGGAGGAACACTGAAGCTTTCTTT.

This clone was detected many times. The chain has TRBV13 and TRBJ1-2; 9 nucleotides agree with TRBD1. In germline, CDR1 is PRHDT, CDR2 FYEKMQ (reference sequence). The J segment lost 4 bases and the V segment lost 2 bases, leaving 2 bases of the junction unmatched. The CDR3 has 14 residues. CDR3 sequence: CASSLKDRGYGYTF. The CDR3 DNA follows: TGTGCCAGCAGCTTAAAGGACAGGGGCTATGGCTACACCTTC. Combining the CDR3 with reference TRBV13 and TRBJ1-2 gives the whole variable domain AAGVIQSPRHLIKEKRETATLKCYPIPRHDTVYWYQQGPGQDPQFLISFYEKMQSDKGSIPDRFSAQQFSDYHSELNMSSLELGDSALYFCASSLKDRGYGYTFGSGTRLTVV.

This rearrangement joins TRBV5-4 to TRBJ2-5, with 8 bases fitting TRBD1. Unmatched junction bases numbered 10, after V lost 4 bases and J lost 5 bases. This CDR3 region has 15 residues. The germline CDR1 and CDR2 sequences are SGHNT and YYREEE (reference sequence). The CDR3, as DNA: TGTGCCAGCAGCCGGGACAGGACCCCGGTGGAGACCCAGTACTTC. Its protein is CASSRDRTPVETQYF.

CDR3 sequence reads: CASSLTHTDTQYF. CDR3 coding DNA: TGTGCCAGCAGCCTAACTCACACAGATACGCAGTATTTT. The chain uses TRBV9 and TRBJ2-3; D gene unclear. V lost 4 bases to trimming and J lost 2 bases, with 8 bases between them. The CDR3 consists of 13 residues. The V gene's germline CDR1 is SGDLS and CDR2 YYNGEE.

CDR3 in DNA: TGTGCCAGCAGCTTCGGACTAGCGACCACCGGGGAGCTGTTTTTT. Translation gives CASSFGLATTGELFF. This rearrangement joins TRBV7-8 to TRBJ2-2, with 9 nucleotides matching TRBD2. The CDR3 has 15 residues. Germline V gene sequence: CDR1 SGHVS, CDR2 FQNEAQ. V trimming: 3 bases; J trimming: 4 bases; junction bases outside the gene matches: 3.

This clone came up many times. V gene TRBV11-1 combines with J gene TRBJ1-1, with D maybe TRBD1 (5 bases). CDR1 is SGHAT and CDR2 is FQDESV in the germline V gene (reference sequence). V lost 5 bases and J lost 0, with 10 bases in between. The CDR3 spans 14 residues. The CDR3, as DNA: TGTGCCAGCAGCAAGACAGTCATGAACACTGAAGCTTTCTTT. This sequence encodes CASSKTVMNTEAFF.

The J gene is TRBJ2-7, the V gene TRBV11-1; TRBD1 matches 8 bases. V was clipped by 2 bases and J by 3 bases; unmatched bases: 9. This CDR3 contains 16 residues. Looked up from germline, CDR1 is SGHAT and CDR2 is FQDESV (reference sequence). DNA for the CDR3: TGTGCCAGCAGCTTACTCGACAGGGGAGCCGACTACGAGCAGTACTTC. Translated: CASSLLDRGADYEQYF.

The chain combines TRBV5-4 with TRBJ2-1; 10 positions match TRBD2. Germline V CDR1 and CDR2: SGHNT, YYREEE (reference sequence). The CDR3 is 15 amino acids. J lost 6 bases, V lost 0 bases, and 3 bases had no gene match. The CDR3 bases are TGTGCCAGCAGCTTGGTACTAGCGGGATTCAATGAGCAGTTCTTC. It translates to CASSLVLAGFNEQFF.

This chain's CDR3 is CASSLPGAQADTQYF. DNA of the CDR3: TGTGCCAGCAGCCTACCAGGGGCACAGGCAGATACGCAGTATTTT. The V and J genes are TRBV5-4 and TRBJ2-3; D is perhaps TRBD1 (6 bases). Trimming cost V 4 bases and J 4 bases, with 16 bases left between them. The germline V gene has CDR1 SGHNT and CDR2 YYREEE (reference sequence). The CDR3 loop spans 15 amino acids.

V is TRBV7-8 and J is TRBJ2-1; D remains ambiguous. The CDR3 contains 14 residues. Deletions cut 5 bases from V and 12 bases from J, with 20 bases between. CDR1 is SGHVS, CDR2 FQNEAQ, per germline. CDR3 nucleotide sequence: TGTGCCAGCAGCGGGTCCTTCAGTCTAGATGCGCAGTTCTTC. Amino acids: CASSGSFSLDAQFF.

This rearrangement joins TRBV13 to TRBJ1-3; D not resolved. Germline assignment: CDR1 PRHDT and CDR2 FYEKMQ (reference sequence). V lost 1 base, J lost 6 bases, and 7 bases lay in between. There are 13 residues in the CDR3. CDR3: CASSLEPPNTIYF. DNA for the CDR3: TGTGCCAGCAGCTTAGAACCCCCAAACACCATATATTTT.

This clone occurred once. This chain links TRBV9 with TRBJ2-1; D not certain. V shed 4 bases and J shed 8 bases, with 19 bases lying between them. Germline CDR1 reads SGDLS; CDR2 reads YYNGEE. The CDR3 length is 15 residues. CDR3 protein: CASSLSGRAQDEQFF. The DNA for the CDR3 is TGTGCCAGCAGCCTCTCCGGGCGCGCTCAAGATGAGCAGTTCTTC.

The chain couples TRBV9 to TRBJ1-1; D is unresolved. This CDR3 has 15 amino acids. The ends were cut back, 2 bases at V and 1 base at J, with 12 bases in the middle. The germline V gene has CDR1 SGDLS and CDR2 YYNGEE. The CDR3 DNA follows: TGTGCCAGCAGCGTCTACACCGGGAGGAACACTGAAGCTTTCTTT. Its protein product is CASSVYTGRNTEAFF.

The chain combines TRBV29-1 with TRBJ2-3; 8 bases are a match to TRBD2. V shed 6 bases and J 1 base; nucleotides not matched to a gene: 6. Germline CDR1 is SQVTM and CDR2 is ANQGSEA. The CDR3 spans 14 residues. The CDR3 DNA reads as TGCAGCGTGGCCACTAGCGGCGGCACAGATACGCAGTATTTT. Translation gives CSVATSGGTDTQYF.

This chain links TRBV5-6 with TRBJ2-3, with 9 bases that match TRBD1. Germline CDR1 is SGHDT and CDR2 is YYEEEE. With V trimmed by 4 bases and J by 1 base, 1 base remained unmatched. CDR3 length equals 14 residues. CDR3 sequence reads: CASSRDRGTDTQYF. DNA of the CDR3: TGTGCCAGCAGCAGGGACAGGGGCACAGATACGCAGTATTTT.

The V call is TRBV30, the J call TRBJ1-3; D is perhaps TRBD1 (5 bases). The V gene lost 8 bases and the J gene lost 0 bases, with 14 bases spanning the gap. The germline V gene has CDR1 GTSNPN and CDR2 SVGIG (reference sequence). The CDR3 consists of 14 residues. CDR3 in amino acids: CAGRQSGSGNTIYF. Written as DNA, the CDR3 is TGTGCCGGTAGACAGTCCGGCTCTGGAAACACCATATATTTT.

With regard to this clone: Since a much larger clone is just one base distant, this may be a read error. This sample also contains other DNA sequences that code for the same CDR3. The chain links TRBV5-1 to TRBJ1-1, with no clear D. The length of the CDR3 is 14 residues. Germline-derived CDR1 and CDR2 are SGHRS and YFSETQ. Trimming removed 0 bases at V and 0 bases at J, with 6 bases between. CDR3 sequence reads: CASSLDGMNTEAFF. The CDR3 coding sequence is TGCGCCAGCAGCTTGGACGGAATGAACACTGAAGCTTTCTTT.

This chain joins TRBV15 and TRBJ2-5; TRBD2 agrees at 12 bases. Germline loops: CDR1 LNHNV, CDR2 YYDKDF (reference sequence). With V trimmed by 1 base and J by 5 bases, 8 bases remained unmatched. The CDR3 loop spans 17 amino acids. The CDR3 loop reads CATSRGRGLAGGETQYF. The CDR3 coding sequence is TGTGCCACCAGCAGAGGTCGGGGACTAGCGGGTGGGGAGACCCAGTACTTC.

This chain joins TRBV4-1 and TRBJ1-4; no clear D. Germline V CDR1 and CDR2: MGHRA, YSYEKL. V was trimmed by 0 bases and J by 7 bases, leaving 12 bases between them. This CDR3 is 15 amino acids long. In DNA, the CDR3 is TGCGCCAGCAGCCAAGAGGCACGGGGAGGTGAAAAACTGTTTTTT. It encodes CASSQEARGGEKLFF.

The rearrangement joins TRBV6-5 to TRBJ2-5, with a possible D match to TRBD2 (6 bases). V was trimmed by 0 bases and J by 3 bases, leaving 11 bases between them. There are 15 residues in the CDR3. The V gene's germline CDR1 is MNHEY and CDR2 SVGAGI. This CDR3 is CASSYSFTGEETQYF. The CDR3, as DNA: TGTGCCAGCAGTTACTCGTTCACGGGGGAAGAGACCCAGTACTTC.

The chain combines TRBV15 with TRBJ2-7; D possibly corresponds to TRBD1 (6 bases). The V gene's germline CDR1 is LNHNV and CDR2 YYDKDF (reference sequence). This CDR3 comprises 15 residues. The V gene lost 0 bases and the J gene lost 3 bases, with 12 bases spanning the gap. The CDR3 DNA sequence: TGTGCCACCAGCAGAGATGAAGGACAGATCTACGAGCAGTACTTC. It codes for CATSRDEGQIYEQYF. The whole variable domain, remainder taken from reference TRBV15 and TRBJ2-7, is DAMVIQNPRYQVTQFGKPVTLSCSQTLNHNVMYWYQQKSSQAPKLLFHYYDKDFNNEADTPDNFQSRRPNTSFCFLDIRSPGLGDTAMYLCATSRDEGQIYEQYFGPGTRLTVT.

The chain combines TRBV29-1 with TRBJ2-3; TRBD2 agrees at 9 bases. Germline V gives CDR1 SQVTM, CDR2 ANQGSEA. The CDR3 runs 15 residues. Trimming at V came to 7 bases and at J to 3 bases, leaving 11 bases not matched to a gene. The CDR3 sequence: CSAGLFSGRTDTQYF. The CDR3 bases are TGCAGCGCCGGCTTGTTTAGCGGGAGAACAGATACGCAGTATTTT.

The rearrangement uses TRBV11-3 and TRBJ2-5; 8 bases are shared with TRBD1. CDR3 length equals 12 residues. The germline CDR1 and CDR2 sequences are SGHNT and YENEEA. V was pared by 5 bases and J by 8 bases, with 4 bases of the junction left unmatched. The DNA of the CDR3 is TGTGCCAGCAGCACAGGACAGGGTACCCAGTACTTC. This translates into CASSTGQGTQYF.

The V gene is TRBV4-3, the J gene TRBJ1-2; TRBD1 agrees at 7 bases. This CDR3 has 14 amino acids. The trim removed 2 bases at V and 6 bases at J, leaving 6 bases unmatched. Germline V gene data show CDR1 as LGHNA and CDR2 as YSLEER. This chain's CDR3 is CASSQSTGAHGYTF. In DNA form, the CDR3 reads TGCGCCAGCAGCCAATCTACAGGGGCACATGGCTACACCTTC.